This TCR beta chain emerged from a study of T cells expressing NK-cell markers. As for the study in general: Out of eight donors sequenced, seven tested HCMV-seropositive and the remaining one seronegative. General study findings and limits: Similarly, these clonotypes led the CD3+CD56-NKG2C+ fraction as well in a few donors. Of CD8+ T cells, about 1.0-7.5% belonged to dominant NKG2C+ clonotypes in five to seven donors.

Notes on this clonotype: What it recognizes is unknown.

Germline CDR1 and CDR2: SGHAT and FQDESV (reference sequence). The CDR3 totals 15 residues. TCRdb re-called the 5' RACE reads and shows each CDR3 protein once, DNA omitted. The sample table includes about 300,000 distinct CDR3 sequences. The TCR was taken from a woman between 18 and 69 years old in good health. The source material was blood T cells: a sorted CD56 or NKG2C T cell subset, CD4+ or CD8+ T cells, or bulk PBMC T cells (not recorded which). V is TRBV11-1 and J is TRBJ2-1. This CDR3 reads CASSLSVSSYNEQFF.